This T cell receptor beta chain came from a study of CD8+CD57+ T cells in acquired aplastic anemia. Across the whole study: When averaged, DNA from sorted CD4+ and CD8+ cells came to about 3 ug.

In its sample, this clonotype was seen a few times. No antigen is known for it. CDR3 length equals 17 residues. V gave up 5 bases and J gave up 5 bases, with 22 bases separating them. The germline CDR1 and CDR2 sequences are SGHVS and FQNEAQ. For CDR3 and TCR beta VDJ profiling, genomic DNA was the template used. A single record per CDR3 protein comes from TCRdb applying MiXCR to the reads. The data hold 250,000 to 300,000 distinct CDR3 sequences, with 55% to 65% observed a single time. Study-level points and caveats: In common between the patients and the controls were twenty-nine CD8+ CDR3 sequences. Patients were compared with controls for CD8+ Simpson's diversity, and no significant difference emerged.

This TCR was sampled from a human donor with severe aplastic anemia or a healthy control (not recorded which). Sequenced material: sorted CD4+, CD8+, or CD8+CD57+ T cells (not recorded which) from PBMCs. The genes are TRBV7-8 and TRBJ1-5; weak D call: TRBD1 (5 bases). CDR3 protein: CASSGQPVRVLDQPQHF. The CDR3 DNA reads TGTGCCAGCAGCGGACAACCTGTCAGGGTGTTGGATCAGCCCCAGCATTTT.